This entry is about one TCR beta chain. Germline loops: CDR1 LNHDA, CDR2 SQIVND (reference sequence). The V end lost 6 bases, the J end lost 4 bases, and 12 bases lay between the germline ends. There are 13 residues in the CDR3. This specimen comes from a study of OX40 agonist ivuxolimab in advanced cancers. The table came from immunoSEQ multiplex PCR; TCRdb's copy has only in-frame clones and leaves some out. The repertoire holds 90,000 to 100,000 clones, with 75% to 90% as singletons. The sequence derives from an adult with an advanced solid tumor such as melanoma, head and neck, liver or kidney cancer. The chain joins TRBV19 to TRBJ1-2; tentatively, D is TRBD1 (6 bases). Sample: CD4+ or CD8+ T cells sorted from blood, taken in a trial of the OX40 agonist ivuxolimab. The CDR3 here is CASSNTGSYGYTF. As DNA, the CDR3 is TGTGCCAGTAGCAATACAGGGAGCTATGGCTACACCTTC.